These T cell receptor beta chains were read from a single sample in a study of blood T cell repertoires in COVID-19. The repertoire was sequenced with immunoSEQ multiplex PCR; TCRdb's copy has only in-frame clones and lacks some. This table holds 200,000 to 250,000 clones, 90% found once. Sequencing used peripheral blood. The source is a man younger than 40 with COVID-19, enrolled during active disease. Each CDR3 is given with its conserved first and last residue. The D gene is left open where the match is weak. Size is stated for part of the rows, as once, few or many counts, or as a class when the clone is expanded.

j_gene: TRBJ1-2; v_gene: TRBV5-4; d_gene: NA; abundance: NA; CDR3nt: TGTGCCAGCAGCCTGGGGGGAGAGCCGGGCCGGTCCTATGGCTACACCTTC; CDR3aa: CASSLGGEPGRSYGYTF
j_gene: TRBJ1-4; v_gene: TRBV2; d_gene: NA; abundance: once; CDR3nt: TGTGCCAGCAGTGTTCACAGGACCAATGAAAAACTGTTTTTT; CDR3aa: CASSVHRTNEKLFF
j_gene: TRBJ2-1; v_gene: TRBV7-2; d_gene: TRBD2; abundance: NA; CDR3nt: TGTGCCAGCAGATATAGCGGGAGTACCTACAATGAGCAGTTCTTC; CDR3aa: CASRYSGSTYNEQFF
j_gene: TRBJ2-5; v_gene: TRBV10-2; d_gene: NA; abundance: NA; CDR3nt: TGCGCCAGCAGTAACTCCCAATCGGCTCTTGCGGTGTACCAAGAGACCCAGTACTTC; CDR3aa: CASSNSQSALAVYQETQYF
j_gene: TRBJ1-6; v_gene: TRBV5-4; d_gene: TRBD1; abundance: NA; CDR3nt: TGTGCCAGCAGCTTTCTGACAGGGGATCTTTCGTCCCTCCACTTT; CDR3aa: CASSFLTGDLSSLHF
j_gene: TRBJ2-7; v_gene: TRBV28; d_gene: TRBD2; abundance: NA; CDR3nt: TGTGCCAGCAGTTTACCCTACGGGACTAGCGGGAGTACGGGGGAGCAGTACTTC; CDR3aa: CASSLPYGTSGSTGEQYF
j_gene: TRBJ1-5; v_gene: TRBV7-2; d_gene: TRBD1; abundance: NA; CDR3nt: TGTGCCAGCAGCTTAGGGGGACAGGGCAATCAGCCCCAGCATTTT; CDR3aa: CASSLGGQGNQPQHF
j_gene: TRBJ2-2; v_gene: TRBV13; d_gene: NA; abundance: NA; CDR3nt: TGTGCCAGCACCCCGGGTGAGGAGCTGTTTTTT; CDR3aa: CASTPGEELFF
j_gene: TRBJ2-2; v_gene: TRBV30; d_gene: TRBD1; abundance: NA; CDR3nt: TGTGCCTGCCCCCATACGTCCCGGGACAGGGGAACCGGGGAGCTGTTTTTT; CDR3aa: CACPHTSRDRGTGELFF
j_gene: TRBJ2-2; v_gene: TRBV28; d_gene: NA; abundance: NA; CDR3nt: TGTGCCAGCAGGATTGGGGGGACCGGGGAGCTGTTTTTT; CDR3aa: CASRIGGTGELFF
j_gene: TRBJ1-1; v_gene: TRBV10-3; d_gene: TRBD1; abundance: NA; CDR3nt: TGTGCCATCAGTAAATCACAGGGGGCGAACACTGAAGCTTTCTTT; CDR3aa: CAISKSQGANTEAFF
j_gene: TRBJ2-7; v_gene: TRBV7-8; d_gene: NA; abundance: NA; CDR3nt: TGTGCCAGCAGCTTATCTTCTGGCCCCGAGCAGTACTTC; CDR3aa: CASSLSSGPEQYF
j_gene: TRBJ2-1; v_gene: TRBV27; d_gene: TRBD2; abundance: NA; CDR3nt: TGTGCCAGCAGTTTAACGCGGGGGGGCAACAATGAGCAGTTCTTC; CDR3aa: CASSLTRGGNNEQFF
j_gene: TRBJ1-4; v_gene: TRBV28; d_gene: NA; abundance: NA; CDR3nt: TGTGCCAGCAGTTTAGGGCGGCGGGGGGAAAAACTGTTTTTT; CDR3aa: CASSLGRRGEKLFF
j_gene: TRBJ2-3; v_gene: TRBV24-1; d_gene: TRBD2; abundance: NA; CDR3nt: TGTGCCACCAGTGATGGGGGGGGGAATACGCAGTATTTT; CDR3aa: CATSDGGGNTQYF
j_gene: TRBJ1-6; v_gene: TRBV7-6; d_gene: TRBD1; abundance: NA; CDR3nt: TGTGCCAGCAGCTCGGGACAGGGGTTTGCGTCCTATAATTCACCCCTCCACTTT; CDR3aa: CASSSGQGFASYNSPLHF
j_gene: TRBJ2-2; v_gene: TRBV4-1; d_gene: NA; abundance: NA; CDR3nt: TGCGCCAGCAGCCAAGATAGGGGGGAGGGGAACACCGGGGAGCTGTTTTTT; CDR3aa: CASSQDRGEGNTGELFF
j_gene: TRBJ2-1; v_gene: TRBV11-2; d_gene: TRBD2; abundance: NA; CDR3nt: TGTGCCAGCAGCCCAACCTTGGGGACTAGCGATGAGCAGTTCTTC; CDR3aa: CASSPTLGTSDEQFF
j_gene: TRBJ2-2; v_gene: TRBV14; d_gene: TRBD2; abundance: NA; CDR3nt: TGTGCCAGCAGCCAAGATAGAGCACGGGAGGGGAACACCGGGGAGCTGTTTTTT; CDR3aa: CASSQDRAREGNTGELFF
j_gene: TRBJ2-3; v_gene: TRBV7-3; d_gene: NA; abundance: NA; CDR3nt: TGTGCCAGCAGCCCTATTCGCACAGATACGCAGTATTTT; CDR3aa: CASSPIRTDTQYF
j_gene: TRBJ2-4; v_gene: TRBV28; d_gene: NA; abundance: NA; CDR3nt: TGTGCCAGCAGTTTATTACAGGGAGTGGGTATAAACATTCAGTACTTC; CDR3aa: CASSLLQGVGINIQYF
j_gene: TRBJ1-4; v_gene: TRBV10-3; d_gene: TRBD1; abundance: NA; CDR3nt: TGTGCCATCAGTCAAAGGGGGCGCGGTTCAACTAATGAAAAACTGTTTTTT; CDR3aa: CAISQRGRGSTNEKLFF
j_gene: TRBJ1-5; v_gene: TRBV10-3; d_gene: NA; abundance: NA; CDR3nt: TGTGCCATCAGCAACATAGAGGGGAGGGTCAATCAGCCCCAGCATTTT; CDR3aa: CAISNIEGRVNQPQHF
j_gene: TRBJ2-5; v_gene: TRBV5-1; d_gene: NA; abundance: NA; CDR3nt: TGCGCCAGCAGCTTTATGGGGGCGCGGGAGACCCAGTACTTC; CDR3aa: CASSFMGARETQYF
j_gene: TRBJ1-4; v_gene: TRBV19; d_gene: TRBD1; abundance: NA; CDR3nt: TGTGCCAGTAGTACCCGGACAGGGAGGAGTGAAAAACTGTTTTTT; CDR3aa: CASSTRTGRSEKLFF
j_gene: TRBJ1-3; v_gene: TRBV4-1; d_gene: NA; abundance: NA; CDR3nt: TGCGCCAGCAGCCAAGAGGGGCGGTTGCATGCTGGAAACACCATATATTTT; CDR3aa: CASSQEGRLHAGNTIYF
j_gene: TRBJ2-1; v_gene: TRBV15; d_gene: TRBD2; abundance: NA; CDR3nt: TGTGCCACCAGCAGTAGACTAGCGAGCGACAATGAGCAGTTCTTC; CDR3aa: CATSSRLASDNEQFF
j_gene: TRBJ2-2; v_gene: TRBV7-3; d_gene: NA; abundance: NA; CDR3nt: TGTGCCAGCAGCTTAGTTGGTAGCGGGAACACCGGGGAGCTGTTTTTT; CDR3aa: CASSLVGSGNTGELFF